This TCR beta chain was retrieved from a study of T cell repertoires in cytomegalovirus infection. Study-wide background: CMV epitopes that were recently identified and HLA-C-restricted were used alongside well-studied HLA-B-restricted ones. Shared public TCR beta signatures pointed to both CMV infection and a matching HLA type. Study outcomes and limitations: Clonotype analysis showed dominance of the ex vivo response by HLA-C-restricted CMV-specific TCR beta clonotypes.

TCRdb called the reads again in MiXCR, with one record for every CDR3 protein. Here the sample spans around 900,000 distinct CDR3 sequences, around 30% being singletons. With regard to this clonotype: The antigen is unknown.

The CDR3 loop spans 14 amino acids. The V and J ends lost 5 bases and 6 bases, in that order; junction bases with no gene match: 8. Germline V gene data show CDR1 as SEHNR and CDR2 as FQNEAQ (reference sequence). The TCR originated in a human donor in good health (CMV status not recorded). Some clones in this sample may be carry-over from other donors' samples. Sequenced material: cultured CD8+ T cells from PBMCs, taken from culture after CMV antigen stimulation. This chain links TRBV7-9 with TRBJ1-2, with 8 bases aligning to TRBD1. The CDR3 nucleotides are TGTGCCAGCAGCACACAACAGGGGGGCAATGGCTACACCTTC. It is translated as CASSTQQGGNGYTF.